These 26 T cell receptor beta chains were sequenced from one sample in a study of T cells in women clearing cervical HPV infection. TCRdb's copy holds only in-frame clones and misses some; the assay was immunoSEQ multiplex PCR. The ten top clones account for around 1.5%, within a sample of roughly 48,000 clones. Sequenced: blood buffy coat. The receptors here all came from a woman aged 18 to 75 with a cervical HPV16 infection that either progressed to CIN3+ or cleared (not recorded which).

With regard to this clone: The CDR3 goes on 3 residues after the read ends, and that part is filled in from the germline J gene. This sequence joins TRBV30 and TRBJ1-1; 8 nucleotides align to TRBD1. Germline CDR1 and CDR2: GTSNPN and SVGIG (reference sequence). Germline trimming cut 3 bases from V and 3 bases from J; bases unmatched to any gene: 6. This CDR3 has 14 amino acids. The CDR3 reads CAWRGDRTYTEAFF. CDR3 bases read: TGTGCCTGGAGAGGGGACAGGACATACACTGAA.

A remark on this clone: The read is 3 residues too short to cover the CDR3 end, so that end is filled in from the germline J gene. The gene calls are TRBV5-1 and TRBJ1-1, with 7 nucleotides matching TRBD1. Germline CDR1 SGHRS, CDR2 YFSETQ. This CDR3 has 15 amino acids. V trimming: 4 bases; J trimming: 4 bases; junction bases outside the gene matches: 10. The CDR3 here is CASSATGKMGTEAFF. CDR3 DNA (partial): TGCGCCAGCAGCGCGACAGGGAAGATGGGCACTGAA.

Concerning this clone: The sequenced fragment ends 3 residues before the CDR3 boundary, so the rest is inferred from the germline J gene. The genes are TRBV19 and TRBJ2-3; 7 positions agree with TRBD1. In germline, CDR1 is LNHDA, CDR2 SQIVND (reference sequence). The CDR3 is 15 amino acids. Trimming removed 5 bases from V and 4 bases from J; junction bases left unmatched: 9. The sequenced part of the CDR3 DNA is TGTGCCAGTAGTGCCTGGACAGGCTTTGCAGATACG. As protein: CASSAWTGFADT. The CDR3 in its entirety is CASSAWTGFADTQYF.

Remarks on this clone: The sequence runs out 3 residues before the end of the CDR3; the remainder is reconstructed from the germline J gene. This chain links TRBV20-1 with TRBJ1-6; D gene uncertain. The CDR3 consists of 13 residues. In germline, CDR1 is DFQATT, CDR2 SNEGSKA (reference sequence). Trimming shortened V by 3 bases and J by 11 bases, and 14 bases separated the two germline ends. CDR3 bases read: TGCAGTGCTAGTTTAGGAGTCGGGGCACCC. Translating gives CSASLGVGAP. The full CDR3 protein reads CSASLGVGAPLHF.

The chain's CDR3 is CASSFRDKEKETQYF. The sequenced part of the CDR3 DNA is TGTGCCAGCAGCTTTAGGGACAAAGAGAAAGAGACC. The chain combines TRBV7-9 with TRBJ2-5; maybe TRBD1 (6 bases). The read comes to an end 3 residues before the CDR3 does, leaving the germline J gene to fill in the end. Germline V gene sequence: CDR1 SEHNR, CDR2 FQNEAQ (reference sequence). The length of the CDR3 is 15 residues. The ends were cut back, 3 bases at V and 3 bases at J, with 14 bases in the middle. Full variable domain (remainder filled in from reference TRBV7-9 and TRBJ2-5): DTGVSQNPRHKITKRGQNVTFRCDPISEHNRLYWYRQTLGQGPEFLTYFQNEAQLEKSRLLSDRFSAERPKGSFSTLEIQRTEQGDSAMYLCASSFRDKEKETQYFGPGTRLLVL.

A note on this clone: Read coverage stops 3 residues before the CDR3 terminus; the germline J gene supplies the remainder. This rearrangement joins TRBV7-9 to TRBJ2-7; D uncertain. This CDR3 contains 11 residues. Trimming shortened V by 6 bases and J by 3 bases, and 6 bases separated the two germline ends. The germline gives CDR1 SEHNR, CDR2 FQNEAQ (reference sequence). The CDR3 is CASSLYYEQYF. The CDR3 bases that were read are TGTGCCAGCAGTCTCTACTACGAG.

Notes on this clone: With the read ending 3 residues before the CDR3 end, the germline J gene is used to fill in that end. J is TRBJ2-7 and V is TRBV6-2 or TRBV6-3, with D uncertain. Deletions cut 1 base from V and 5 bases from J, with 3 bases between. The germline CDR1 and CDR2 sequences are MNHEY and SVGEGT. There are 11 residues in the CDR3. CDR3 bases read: TGTGCCAGCAGTTACTTAGACGAG. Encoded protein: CASSYLDE. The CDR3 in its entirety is CASSYLDEQYF.

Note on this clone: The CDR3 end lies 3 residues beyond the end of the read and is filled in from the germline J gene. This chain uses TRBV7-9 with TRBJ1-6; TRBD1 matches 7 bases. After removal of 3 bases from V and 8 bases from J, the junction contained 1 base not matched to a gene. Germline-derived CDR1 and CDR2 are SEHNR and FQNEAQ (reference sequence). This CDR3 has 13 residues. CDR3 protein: CASSFQGDSPLHF. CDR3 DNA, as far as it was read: TGTGCCAGCAGCTTCCAGGGGGATTCACCC. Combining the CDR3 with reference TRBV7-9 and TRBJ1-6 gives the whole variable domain DTGVSQNPRHKITKRGQNVTFRCDPISEHNRLYWYRQTLGQGPEFLTYFQNEAQLEKSRLLSDRFSAERPKGSFSTLEIQRTEQGDSAMYLCASSFQGDSPLHFGNGTRLTVT.

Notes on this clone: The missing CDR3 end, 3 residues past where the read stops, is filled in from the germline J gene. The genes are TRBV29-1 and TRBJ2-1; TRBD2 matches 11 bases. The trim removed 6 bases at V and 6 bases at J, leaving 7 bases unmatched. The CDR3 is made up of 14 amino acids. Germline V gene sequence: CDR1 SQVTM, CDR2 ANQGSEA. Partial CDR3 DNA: TGCAGCGTGCATAGCGGGAGGGCCTCCAATGAG. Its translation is CSVHSGRASNE. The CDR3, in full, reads CSVHSGRASNEQFF.

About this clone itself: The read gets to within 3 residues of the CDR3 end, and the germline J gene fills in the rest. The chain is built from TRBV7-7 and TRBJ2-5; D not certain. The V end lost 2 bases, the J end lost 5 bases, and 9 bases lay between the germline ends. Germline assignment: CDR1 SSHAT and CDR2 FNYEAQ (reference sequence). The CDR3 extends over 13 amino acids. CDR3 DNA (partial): TGTGCCAGCAGCTTACAGGTCATGGAGACC. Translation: CASSLQVMET. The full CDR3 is CASSLQVMETQYF.

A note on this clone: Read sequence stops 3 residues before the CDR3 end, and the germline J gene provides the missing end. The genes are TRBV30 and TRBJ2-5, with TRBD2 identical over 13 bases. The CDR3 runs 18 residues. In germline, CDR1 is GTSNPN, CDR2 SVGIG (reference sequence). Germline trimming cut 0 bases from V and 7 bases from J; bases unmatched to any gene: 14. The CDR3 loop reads CAWSVFGVGLAGERTQYF. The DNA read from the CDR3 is TGTGCCTGGAGTGTTTTCGGGGTAGGACTAGCGGGGGAGCGGACC. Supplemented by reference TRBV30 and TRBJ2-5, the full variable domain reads SQTIHQWPATLVQPVGSPLSLECTVEGTSNPNLYWYRQAAGRGLQLLFYSVGIGQISSEVPQNLSASRPQDRQFILSSKKLLLSDSGFYLCAWSVFGVGLAGERTQYFGPGTRLLVL.

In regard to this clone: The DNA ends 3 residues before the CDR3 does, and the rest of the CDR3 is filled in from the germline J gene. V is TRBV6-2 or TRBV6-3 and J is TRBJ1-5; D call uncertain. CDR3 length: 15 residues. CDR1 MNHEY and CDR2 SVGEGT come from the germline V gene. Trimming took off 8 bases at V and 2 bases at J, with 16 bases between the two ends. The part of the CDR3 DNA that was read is TGTGCCAGCCGAAGTCGGGGAAGCCGCAATCAGCCC. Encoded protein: CASRSRGSRNQP. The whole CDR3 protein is CASRSRGSRNQPQHF.

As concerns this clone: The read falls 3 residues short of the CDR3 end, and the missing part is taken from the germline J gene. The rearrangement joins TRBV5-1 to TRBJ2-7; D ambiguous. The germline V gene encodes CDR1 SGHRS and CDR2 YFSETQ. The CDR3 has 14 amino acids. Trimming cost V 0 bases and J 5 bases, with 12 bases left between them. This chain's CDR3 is CASSLVSGSDEQYF. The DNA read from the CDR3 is TGCGCCAGCAGCTTGGTATCCGGGTCGGACGAG.

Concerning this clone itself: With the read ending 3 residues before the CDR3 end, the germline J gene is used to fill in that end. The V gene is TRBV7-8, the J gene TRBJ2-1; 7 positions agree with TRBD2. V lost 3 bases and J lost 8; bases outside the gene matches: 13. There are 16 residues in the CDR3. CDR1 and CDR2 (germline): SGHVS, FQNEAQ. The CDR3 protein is CASSLPGTTLSHEQFF. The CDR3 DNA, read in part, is TGTGCCAGCAGCTTGCCCGGGACTACGCTATCTCATGAG.

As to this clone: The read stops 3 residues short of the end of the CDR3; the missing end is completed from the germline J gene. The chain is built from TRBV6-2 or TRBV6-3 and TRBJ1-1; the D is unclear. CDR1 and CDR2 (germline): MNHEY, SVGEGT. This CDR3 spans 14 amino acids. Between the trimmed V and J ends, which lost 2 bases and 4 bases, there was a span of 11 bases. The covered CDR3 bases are TGTGCCAGCAGTTACGCAGGAATCCCCACTGAA. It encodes CASSYAGIPTE. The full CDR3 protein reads CASSYAGIPTEAFF.

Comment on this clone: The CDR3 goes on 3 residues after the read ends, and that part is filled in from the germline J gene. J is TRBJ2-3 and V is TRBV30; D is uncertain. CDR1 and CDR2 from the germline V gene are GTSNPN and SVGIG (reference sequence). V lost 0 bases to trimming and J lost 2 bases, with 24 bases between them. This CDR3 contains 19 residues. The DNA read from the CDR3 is TGTGCCTGGAGTGTAGGCCCCCTGGGCAGGCCGGCTAACACAGATACG. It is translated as CAWSVGPLGRPANTDT. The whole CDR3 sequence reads CAWSVGPLGRPANTDTQYF.

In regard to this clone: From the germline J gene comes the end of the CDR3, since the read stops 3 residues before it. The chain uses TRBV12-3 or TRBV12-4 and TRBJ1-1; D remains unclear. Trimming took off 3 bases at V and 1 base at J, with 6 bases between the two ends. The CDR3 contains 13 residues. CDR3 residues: CASSFTENTEAFF. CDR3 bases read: TGTGCCAGCAGTTTTACAGAGAACACTGAA.

The CDR3 DNA, read in part, is TGTGCCTGGAGTGTACATCGGGGGGGCCTCACCGGGGAG. This codes for CAWSVHRGGLTGE. The entire CDR3 reads CAWSVHRGGLTGELFF. The rearrangement joins TRBV30 to TRBJ2-2; TRBD2 aligns across 8 bases. The CDR3 end is not reached by the read, which stops 3 residues before it; the germline J gene fills it in. CDR3 length: 16 amino acids. Germline trimming cut 0 bases from V and 4 bases from J; bases unmatched to any gene: 7. CDR1 and CDR2 from the germline V gene are GTSNPN and SVGIG (reference sequence).

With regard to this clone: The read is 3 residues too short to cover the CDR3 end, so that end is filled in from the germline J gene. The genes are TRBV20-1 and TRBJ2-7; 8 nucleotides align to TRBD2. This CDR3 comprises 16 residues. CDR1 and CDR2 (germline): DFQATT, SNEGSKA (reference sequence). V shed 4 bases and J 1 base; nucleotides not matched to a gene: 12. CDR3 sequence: CSAKRTGGPGSYEQYF. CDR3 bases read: TGCAGTGCTAAAAGGACGGGGGGGCCGGGGTCCTACGAG.

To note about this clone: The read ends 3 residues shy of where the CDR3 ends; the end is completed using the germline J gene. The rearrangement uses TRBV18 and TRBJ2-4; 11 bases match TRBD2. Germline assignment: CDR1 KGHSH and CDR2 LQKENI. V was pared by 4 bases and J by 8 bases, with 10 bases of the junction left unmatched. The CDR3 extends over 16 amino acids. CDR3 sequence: CASSRAIAGGRDIQYF. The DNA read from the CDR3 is TGTGCCAGCTCACGAGCAATAGCGGGAGGGAGGGACATT. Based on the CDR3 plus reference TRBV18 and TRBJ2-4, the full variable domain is NAGVMQNPRHLVRRRGQEARLRCSPMKGHSHVYWYRQLPEEGLKFMVYLQKENIIDESGMPKERFSAEFPKEGPSILRIQQVVRGDSAAYFCASSRAIAGGRDIQYFGAGTRLSVL.

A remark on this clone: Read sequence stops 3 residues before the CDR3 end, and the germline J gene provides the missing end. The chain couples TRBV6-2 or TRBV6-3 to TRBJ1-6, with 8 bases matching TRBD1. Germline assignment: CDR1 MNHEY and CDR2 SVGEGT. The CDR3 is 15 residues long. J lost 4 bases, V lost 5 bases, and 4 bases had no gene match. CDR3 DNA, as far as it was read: TGTGCCAGCAGTACCTGGGACAGGTATAATTCACCC. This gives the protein CASSTWDRYNSP. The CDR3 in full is CASSTWDRYNSPLHF.

The CDR3 bases that were read are TGCGCCAGCAGCCGACAGGGCTTCCCCACTGAA. Its protein product is CASSRQGFPTE. The CDR3 reads in full as CASSRQGFPTEAFF. The rearrangement links TRBV5-1 to TRBJ1-1; TRBD1 agrees at 7 bases. The CDR3 goes on 3 residues after the read ends, and that part is filled in from the germline J gene. Germline V CDR1 and CDR2: SGHRS, YFSETQ. V trimming: 4 bases; J trimming: 4 bases; junction bases outside the gene matches: 7. The CDR3 is made up of 14 amino acids.

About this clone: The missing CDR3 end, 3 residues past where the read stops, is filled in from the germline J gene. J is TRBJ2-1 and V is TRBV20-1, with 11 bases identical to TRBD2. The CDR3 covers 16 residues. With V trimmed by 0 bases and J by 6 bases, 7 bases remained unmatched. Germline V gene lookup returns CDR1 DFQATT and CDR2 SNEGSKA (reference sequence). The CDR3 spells CSARDPGSGRANEQFF. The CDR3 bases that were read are TGCAGTGCTAGAGATCCAGGTAGCGGGAGGGCCAATGAG.

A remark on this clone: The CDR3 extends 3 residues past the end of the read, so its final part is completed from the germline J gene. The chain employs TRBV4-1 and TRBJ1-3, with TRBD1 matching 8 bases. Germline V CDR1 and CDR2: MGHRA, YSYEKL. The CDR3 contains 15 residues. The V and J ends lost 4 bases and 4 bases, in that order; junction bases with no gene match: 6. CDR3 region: CASSPQGARGNTIYF. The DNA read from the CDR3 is TGCGCCAGCAGCCCGCAGGGGGCGCGGGGAAACACC.

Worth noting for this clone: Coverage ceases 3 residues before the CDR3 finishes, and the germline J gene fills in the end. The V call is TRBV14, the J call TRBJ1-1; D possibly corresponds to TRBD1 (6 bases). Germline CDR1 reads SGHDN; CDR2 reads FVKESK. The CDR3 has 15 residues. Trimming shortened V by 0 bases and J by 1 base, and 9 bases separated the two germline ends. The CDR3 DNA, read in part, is TGTGCCAGCAGCCAAGATCTACAGGGGAACACTGAA. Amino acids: CASSQDLQGNTE. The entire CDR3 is CASSQDLQGNTEAFF.

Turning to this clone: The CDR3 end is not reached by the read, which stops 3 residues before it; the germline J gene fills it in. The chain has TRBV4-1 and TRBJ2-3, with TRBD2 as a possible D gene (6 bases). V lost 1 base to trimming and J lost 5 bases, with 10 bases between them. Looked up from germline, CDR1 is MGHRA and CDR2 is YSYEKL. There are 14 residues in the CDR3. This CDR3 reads CASSQAPSEDTQYF. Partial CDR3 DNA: TGCGCCAGCAGCCAAGCCCCTAGCGAAGATACG.